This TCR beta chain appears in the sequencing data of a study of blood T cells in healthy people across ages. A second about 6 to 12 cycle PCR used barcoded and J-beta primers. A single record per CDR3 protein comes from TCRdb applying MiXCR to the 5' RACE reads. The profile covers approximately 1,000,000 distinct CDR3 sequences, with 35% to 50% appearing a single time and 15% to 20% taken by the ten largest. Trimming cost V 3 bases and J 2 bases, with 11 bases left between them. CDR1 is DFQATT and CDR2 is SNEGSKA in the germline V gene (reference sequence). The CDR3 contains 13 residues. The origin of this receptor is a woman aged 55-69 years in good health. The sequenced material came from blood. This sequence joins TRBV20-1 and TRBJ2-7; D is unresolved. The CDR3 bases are TGCAGTGCTAGTGTCTTATTTGCCTACGAGCAGTACTTC. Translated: CSASVLFAYEQYF.